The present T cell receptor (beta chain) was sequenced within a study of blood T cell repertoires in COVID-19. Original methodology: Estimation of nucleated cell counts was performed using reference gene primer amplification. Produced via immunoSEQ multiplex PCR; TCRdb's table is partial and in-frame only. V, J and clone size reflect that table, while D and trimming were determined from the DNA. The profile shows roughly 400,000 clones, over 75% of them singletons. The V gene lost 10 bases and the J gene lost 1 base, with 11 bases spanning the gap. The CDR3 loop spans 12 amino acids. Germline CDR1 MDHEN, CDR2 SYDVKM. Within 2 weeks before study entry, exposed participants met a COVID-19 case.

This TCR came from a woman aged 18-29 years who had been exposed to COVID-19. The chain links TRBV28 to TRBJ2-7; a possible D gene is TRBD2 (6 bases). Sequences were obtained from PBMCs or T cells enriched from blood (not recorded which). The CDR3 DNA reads TGTGCCACCCGTCGGGGGTCCTACGAGCAGTACTTC. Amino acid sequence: CATRRGSYEQYF. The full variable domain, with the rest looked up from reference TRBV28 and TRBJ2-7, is DVKVTQSSRYLVKRTGEKVFLECVQDMDHENMFWYRQDPGLGLRLIYFSYDVKMKEKGDIPEGYSVSREKKERFSLILESASTNQTSMYLCATRRGSYEQYFGPGTRLTVT.